This TCR beta chain stems from a study of radiotherapy plus CTLA-4 blockade in lung cancer. About the study: An objective response was seen in about 17% of patients, and disease control in about 30%.

The CDR3 has 16 residues. Germline V gene sequence: CDR1 SGHVS, CDR2 FNYEAQ. Trimming cost V 4 bases and J 2 bases, with 17 bases left between them. Chemo-refractory metastatic non-small-cell lung cancer patients underwent focal radiation alongside CTLA-4 blockade with ipilimumab. TCRdb keeps only in-frame clones here, not all; method: immunoSEQ multiplex PCR. The sample records about 47,000 clones, roughly three quarters being singletons. Notes on the study in general: Dynamics of early blood T cell clones, together with interferon-beta, were reportedly the best predictors of response. Radiotherapy with ipilimumab was followed by blood expansion of tumor-derived clones.

On this clone itself: The antigen is not known.

The specimen was peripheral blood, collected from a patient treated with radiotherapy plus ipilimumab. The chain links TRBV7-6 to TRBJ2-5; TRBD1 or TRBD2 may be the D gene (5 bases each). This receptor was identified in a human donor with non-small cell lung cancer who had stable disease on radiotherapy plus ipilimumab. This chain's CDR3 is CASSSLPQGRQETQYF. DNA for the CDR3: TGTGCCAGCAGCTCGTTGCCCCAGGGACGACAAGAGACCCAGTACTTC.